These T cell receptor beta chains were read from a single sample in a study of PD-1 blockade in mismatch repair-deficient tumors. For these receptors, no antigen is known. Repertoires were generated with immunoSEQ multiplex PCR, while TCRdb's copy carries only in-frame clones and drops some. The sample lists approximately 13,000 clones, 85% to 90% occurring once. Sequencing was performed on cells cultured in vitro, taken from a patient treated with pembrolizumab. The receptors originated from an adult with mismatch repair-deficient cancer. Both conserved end residues are part of each CDR3. The D gene is left open where the match is weak. Clone size is given for some rows only: seen once, a few or many times, or a class if the clone is expanded.

j_gene: TRBJ2-1; v_gene: TRBV27; abundance: NA; d_gene: NA; CDR3nt: TGTGCCAGCAGTTTAGGAGGGGGTGAGCAGTTCTTC; CDR3aa: CASSLGGGEQFF
j_gene: TRBJ2-5; v_gene: TRBV5-1; abundance: NA; d_gene: NA; CDR3nt: TGCGCCAGCAGCTTGGTGGCGGTAGAGACCCAGTACTTC; CDR3aa: CASSLVAVETQYF
j_gene: TRBJ2-2; v_gene: TRBV30; abundance: NA; d_gene: NA; CDR3nt: TGTGCCTGGGGGCGTCGGGGGGCGATAACGAACACCGGGGAGCTGTTTTTT; CDR3aa: CAWGRRGAITNTGELFF
j_gene: TRBJ2-7; v_gene: TRBV18; abundance: NA; d_gene: TRBD2; CDR3nt: TGTGCCAGCTCACCAGAAGCGGGAGGGCTGTACGAGCAGTACTTC; CDR3aa: CASSPEAGGLYEQYF
j_gene: TRBJ2-7; v_gene: TRBV7-9; abundance: NA; d_gene: NA; CDR3nt: TGTGCCAGCAGCTTAGCGGGGGACTCCTACGAGCAGTACTTC; CDR3aa: CASSLAGDSYEQYF
j_gene: TRBJ2-5; v_gene: TRBV5-1; abundance: NA; d_gene: TRBD1; CDR3nt: TGCGCCAGCAGCCTTAGCGGGACAGGGGAAGAGACCCAGTACTTC; CDR3aa: CASSLSGTGEETQYF
j_gene: TRBJ2-7; v_gene: TRBV29-1; abundance: NA; d_gene: TRBD1; CDR3nt: TGCAGCGTTGGCCGAGGGAGGGGGACAGGGGGCGACGAGCAGTACTTC; CDR3aa: CSVGRGRGTGGDEQYF
j_gene: TRBJ2-7; v_gene: TRBV9; abundance: NA; d_gene: TRBD1; CDR3nt: TGTGCCAGCAGCTTTCGGACAGGGGACGAGCAGTACTTC; CDR3aa: CASSFRTGDEQYF
j_gene: TRBJ2-3; v_gene: TRBV10-3; abundance: NA; d_gene: NA; CDR3nt: TGTGCCATCTCATTGGGGGGTCGCGCAGATACGCAGTATTTT; CDR3aa: CAISLGGRADTQYF
j_gene: TRBJ2-1; v_gene: TRBV9; abundance: NA; d_gene: TRBD2; CDR3nt: TGTGCCAGCAGCGGAGCGGGGAGCTCCTACAATGAGCAGTTCTTC; CDR3aa: CASSGAGSSYNEQFF
j_gene: TRBJ2-7; v_gene: TRBV7-9; abundance: NA; d_gene: NA; CDR3nt: TGTGCCAGCAGCCCCGGGACACCCTACGAGCAGTACTTC; CDR3aa: CASSPGTPYEQYF
j_gene: TRBJ2-3; v_gene: TRBV11-3; abundance: NA; d_gene: NA; CDR3nt: TGTGCCAGCAGCTTAGATGGGCTAGCGAGCTTAGATACGCAGTATTTT; CDR3aa: CASSLDGLASLDTQYF
j_gene: TRBJ1-4; v_gene: TRBV18; abundance: NA; d_gene: NA; CDR3nt: TGTGCCAGCTCACCATCCCAGACAGAAGATGAAAAACTGTTTTTT; CDR3aa: CASSPSQTEDEKLFF
j_gene: TRBJ2-1; v_gene: TRBV27; abundance: NA; d_gene: NA; CDR3nt: TGTGCCAGCAGTTTATACAGCGACAATGAGCAGTTCTTC; CDR3aa: CASSLYSDNEQFF
j_gene: TRBJ1-3; v_gene: TRBV28; abundance: once; d_gene: NA; CDR3nt: TGTGCCAGCAGTGCAAGGCCTTACACAGGGTCCTCTGGAAACACCATATATTTT; CDR3aa: CASSARPYTGSSGNTIYF
j_gene: TRBJ2-7; v_gene: TRBV9; abundance: once; d_gene: TRBD1; CDR3nt: TGTGCCAGCAGCGCCAGGGACAGGTCCTACGAGCAGTACTTC; CDR3aa: CASSARDRSYEQYF
j_gene: TRBJ2-4; v_gene: TRBV14; abundance: NA; d_gene: NA; CDR3nt: TGTGCCAGCAGCCAAGACAGCTCCAAGGCCAAAAACATTCAGTACTTC; CDR3aa: CASSQDSSKAKNIQYF
j_gene: TRBJ2-7; v_gene: TRBV7-3; abundance: NA; d_gene: TRBD2; CDR3nt: TGTGCCAGCAGCTTATGGACTAGCGGGGACGAGCAGTACTTC; CDR3aa: CASSLWTSGDEQYF